These 19 T cell receptor beta chains came from one sample sequenced in a study of blood T cell repertoires in COVID-19. TCRdb keeps only in-frame clones here, not all; method: immunoSEQ multiplex PCR. The sample contains under 550,000 clones, 85% to 90% of which appear only once. Input material: peripheral blood. The receptors derive from a man aged 18-30 years with COVID-19, enrolled during active disease.

V and J are TRBV12-3 or TRBV12-4 and TRBJ2-3, with 9 positions matching TRBD2. There are 13 residues in the CDR3. V shed 6 bases, J shed 8 bases, and the junction held 6 bases outside the gene matches. CDR3 loop: CASRIQREATQYF. The CDR3 DNA reads as TGTGCCAGCAGGATTCAGCGGGAGGCTACGCAGTATTTT.

The rearrangement links TRBV7-8 to TRBJ2-3; D gene ambiguous. The germline V and J ends were trimmed by 8 bases and 8 bases, with 23 bases remaining between them. This CDR3 region has 15 residues. CDR1 and CDR2 (germline): SGHVS, FQNEAQ. Here the CDR3 DNA reads TGTGCCAGCTATAGCTATGGTGGGTCAGCCACTACGCAGTATTTT. Translated, it gives CASYSYGGSATTQYF.

This chain joins TRBV2 and TRBJ1-2; 7 bases match TRBD1. This CDR3 region has 15 residues. CDR1 is SNHLY, CDR2 FYNNEI, per germline. The ends lost 6 bases at V and 5 bases at J; junction bases unmatched: 12. This chain's CDR3 is CASRARDSGWYGYTF. As DNA, the CDR3 is TGTGCCAGCAGGGCCCGGGACAGTGGATGGTATGGCTACACCTTC.

The chain recombines TRBV24-1 with TRBJ2-3; 10 bases map to TRBD2. V lost 9 bases to trimming and J lost 1 base; unmatched junction nucleotides: 6. From germline, CDR1 is KGHDR and CDR2 SFDVKD. This CDR3 has 15 residues. The CDR3 protein is CATWRLAGGTDTQYF. CDR3 nucleotide sequence: TGTGCCACCTGGCGACTAGCGGGTGGCACAGATACGCAGTATTTT.

The rearrangement links TRBV6-6 to TRBJ1-1, with a tentative D call TRBD1 (5 bases). Trimming cost V 10 bases and J 4 bases, with 16 bases left between them. The CDR3 runs 13 residues. Germline CDR1 and CDR2: MNHNY and SVGAGI (reference sequence). The CDR3 DNA sequence: TGTGCCACCGTGACTTGGGGCTTCACTGAAGCTTTCTTT. Translated, it gives CATVTWGFTEAFF.

The chain uses TRBV7-9 and TRBJ2-7, with D tentatively TRBD2 (6 bases). CDR1 is SEHNR and CDR2 is FQNEAQ in the germline V gene (reference sequence). Trimming shortened V by 1 base and J by 5 bases, and 12 bases separated the two germline ends. This CDR3 has 14 amino acids. DNA of the CDR3: TGTGCCAGCAGCTTAGGGGGGGAAAACGACGAGCAGTACTTC. Residues: CASSLGGENDEQYF.

This clone was detected a few times. V usage is TRBV2 and J usage is TRBJ2-7, with 8 bases lining up with TRBD1. V lost 6 bases to trimming and J lost 2 bases; unmatched junction nucleotides: 3. This CDR3 is built from 13 residues. The germline gives CDR1 SNHLY, CDR2 FYNNEI. The CDR3 loop reads CASSGQGPYEQYF. CDR3 sequence (DNA): TGTGCCAGCAGCGGACAGGGCCCCTACGAGCAGTACTTC.

J is TRBJ2-1 and V is TRBV6-5; 7 nucleotides match TRBD2. J gave up 10 bases and V 5 bases, and 8 bases lay outside the gene matches. This CDR3 comprises 13 residues. Germline V gene data show CDR1 as MNHEY and CDR2 as SVGAGI. The CDR3 DNA sequence: TGTGCCAGCAGTAGCGGGGCGACGAGGGAGCAGTTCTTC. This codes for CASSSGATREQFF.

The chain joins TRBV19 to TRBJ2-3; TRBD2 aligns across 9 bases. Germline V gives CDR1 LNHDA, CDR2 SQIVND (reference sequence). The CDR3 has 15 residues. The junction had 8 bases not matched to a gene; V was cut back by 7 bases and J by 3 bases. CDR3 region: CASMGREGPTDTQYF. The CDR3 DNA reads TGTGCCAGTATGGGGCGGGAGGGCCCTACAGATACGCAGTATTTT. The full variable domain, with the rest looked up from reference TRBV19 and TRBJ2-3, is DGGITQSPKYLFRKEGQNVTLSCEQNLNHDAMYWYRQDPGQGLRLIYYSQIVNDFQKGDIAEGYSVSREKKESFPLTVTSAQKNPTAFYLCASMGREGPTDTQYFGPGTRLTVL.

The genes are TRBV12-5 and TRBJ1-1; tentative D call: TRBD1 (5 bases). The CDR3 has 17 amino acids. Trimming removed 0 bases from V and 4 bases from J, with 18 bases in between. CDR1 LGHNT and CDR2 FRNRAP come from the germline V gene. The CDR3 sequence: CASGLVIMPGLGTEAFF. CDR3 in DNA: TGTGCTAGTGGTTTGGTAATAATGCCGGGACTTGGCACTGAAGCTTTCTTT.

The genes are TRBV3-1 (or the pseudogene TRBV3-2) and TRBJ2-7; D remains unclear. V dropped 1 base and J dropped 7 bases, with 8 bases sitting between them. CDR3 length: 12 residues. Looked up from germline, CDR1 is LGHDT and CDR2 is YNNKEL (reference sequence). The CDR3 reads CASSQGLGEQYF. CDR3 in DNA: TGTGCCAGCAGCCAAGGCCTCGGGGAGCAGTACTTC.

The chain carries TRBV5-4 and TRBJ2-2, with no clear D. The CDR3 length is 13 residues. The germline CDR1 and CDR2 sequences are SGHNT and YYREEE (reference sequence). V was trimmed by 2 bases and J by 5 bases, leaving 7 bases between them. In DNA form, the CDR3 reads TGTGCCAGCAGCTTTCCCGGGACCGGGGAGCTGTTTTTT. It yields the protein CASSFPGTGELFF.

The chain combines TRBV27 with TRBJ2-3; TRBD2 agrees at 14 bases. This CDR3 region has 16 residues. After removal of 6 bases from V and 2 bases from J, the junction contained 4 bases not matched to a gene. Germline V lookup: CDR1 MNHEY, CDR2 SMNVEV (reference sequence). CDR3 sequence: CASRRTSGGNTDTQYF. Here the CDR3 DNA reads TGTGCCAGCAGGCGGACTAGCGGGGGGAACACAGATACGCAGTATTTT.

The V call is TRBV5-6, the J call TRBJ2-2; TRBD1 matches at 8 bases. V lost 4 bases and J lost 5; bases outside the gene matches: 10. Germline-derived CDR1 and CDR2 are SGHDT and YYEEEE. The CDR3 runs to 16 residues. DNA of the CDR3: TGTGCCAGCAGCCCTTCTCGACAGGGGCGAACCGGGGAGCTGTTTTTT. Residues: CASSPSRQGRTGELFF. Full variable domain (remainder filled in from reference TRBV5-6 and TRBJ2-2): DAGVTQSPTHLIKTRGQQVTLRCSPKSGHDTVSWYQQALGQGPQFIFQYYEEEERQRGNFPDRFSGHQFPNYSSELNVNALLLGDSALYLCASSPSRQGRTGELFFGEGSRLTVL.

This chain uses TRBV7-9 with TRBJ2-1; 11 bases are shared with TRBD2. V was clipped by 3 bases and J by 4 bases; unmatched bases: 8. Germline assignment: CDR1 SEHNR and CDR2 FQNEAQ (reference sequence). CDR3 length: 17 residues. The DNA of the CDR3 is TGTGCCAGCAGCTTTGCCCGGGGGACTAGCGGTTACAATGAGCAGTTCTTC. Encoded protein: CASSFARGTSGYNEQFF. Combining the CDR3 with reference TRBV7-9 and TRBJ2-1 gives the whole variable domain DTGVSQNPRHKITKRGQNVTFRCDPISEHNRLYWYRQTLGQGPEFLTYFQNEAQLEKSRLLSDRFSAERPKGSFSTLEIQRTEQGDSAMYLCASSFARGTSGYNEQFFGPGTRLTVL.

The chain carries TRBV4-1 and TRBJ1-4; 7 bases are shared with TRBD1. This CDR3 comprises 18 residues. The ends lost 3 bases at V and 5 bases at J; junction bases unmatched: 15. CDR1 and CDR2 from the germline V gene are MGHRA and YSYEKL. The CDR3 here is CASSHLQGPNLKNEKLFF. In DNA form, the CDR3 reads TGCGCCAGCAGCCATTTACAGGGGCCTAATCTTAAAAATGAAAAACTGTTTTTT.

V and J are TRBV15 and TRBJ2-1, with 10 bases fitting TRBD2. This CDR3 is 15 amino acids long. Germline loops: CDR1 LNHNV, CDR2 YYDKDF (reference sequence). V was pared by 8 bases and J by 7 bases, with 11 bases of the junction left unmatched. The CDR3 DNA sequence: TGTGCCACCTCATCTAGCGGGAGATTGGTAAATGAGCAGTTCTTC. As protein: CATSSSGRLVNEQFF.

The chain couples TRBV3-1 (or the pseudogene TRBV3-2) to TRBJ2-7, with TRBD2 identical over 12 bases. Germline V gives CDR1 LGHDT, CDR2 YNNKEL (reference sequence). The CDR3 is 16 residues long. The V and J ends lost 1 base and 4 bases, in that order; junction bases with no gene match: 5. The CDR3 is CASSQGLAGGWYEQYF. CDR3 DNA sequence: TGTGCCAGCAGCCAAGGTCTAGCGGGAGGGTGGTACGAGCAGTACTTC.

The J gene is TRBJ1-1, the V gene TRBV5-6, with 7 nucleotides matching TRBD1. V trimming: 0 bases; J trimming: 8 bases; junction bases outside the gene matches: 4. Germline CDR1 and CDR2: SGHDT and YYEEEE. This CDR3 comprises 13 residues. This CDR3 is CASSLATGAEAFF. CDR3 DNA sequence: TGTGCCAGCAGCTTGGCCACAGGGGCAGAAGCTTTCTTT.